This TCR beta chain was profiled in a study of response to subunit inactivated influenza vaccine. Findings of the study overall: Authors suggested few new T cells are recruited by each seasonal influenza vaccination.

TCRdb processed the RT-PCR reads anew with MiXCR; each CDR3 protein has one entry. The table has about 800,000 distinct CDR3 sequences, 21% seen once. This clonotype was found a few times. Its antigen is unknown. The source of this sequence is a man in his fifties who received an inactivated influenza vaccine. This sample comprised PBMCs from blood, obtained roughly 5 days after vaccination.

The chain's CDR3 is CSSRIGNTIYF. Written as DNA, the CDR3 is TGCAGCTCACGGATTGGAAACACCATATATTTT. The chain links TRBV29-1 to TRBJ1-3; D unresolved. The CDR3 consists of 11 residues. CDR1 and CDR2 (germline): SQVTM, ANQGSEA. Trimming left V 8 bases short and J 3 bases short, with 8 bases between.